Following are 2 T cell receptor beta chains from one sample sequenced in a study of cytomegalovirus exposure and HLA in healthy donors (TCRdb year 2017). Library creation used the immunoSEQ multiplex PCR assay. For the multiplex PCR, a mixture combining 60 forward primers for TCR Vbeta segments and 13 reverse primers for TCR Jbeta segments was used. TCRdb took this table from immuneACCESS and kept in-frame rearrangements with V and J called. Such tables lack part of the clones; where checked against another copy, unresolved V genes explain under half of the gap, and the rest is unexplained. The sample includes approximately 93,000 clones, with around three quarters observed a single time. Approximately 3.4% of the sample lies in the top ten. Sequences were obtained from PBMCs. These receptors were collected from a male donor in good health and CMV-seropositive.

The chain has TRBV2 and TRBJ1-1; D is uncertain. The CDR3 is 15 amino acids. Germline V gene lookup returns CDR1 SNHLY and CDR2 FYNNEI. Trimming took 2 bases from V and 1 from J, leaving 11 bases between them. The CDR3 is CASSEMVAGNTEAFF. In DNA, the CDR3 is TGTGCCAGCAGTGAAATGGTGGCAGGGAACACTGAAGCTTTCTTT.

In this sample, this clone turned up a few times. This chain connects TRBV6-1 to TRBJ1-1; D ambiguous. CDR1 is MNHNS and CDR2 is SASEGT in the germline V gene. V was cut by 2 bases and J by 1 base, with 2 bases left in between. The CDR3 spans 12 residues. CDR3 amino acids: CASSERNTEAFF. The CDR3 nucleotides are TGTGCCAGCAGTGAACGGAACACTGAAGCTTTCTTT.